These 3 T cell receptor beta chains originate from one sample sequenced in a study of CD8 T cells in ankylosing spondylitis. Overall study findings and caveats: Made up of 7 to 9 highly homologous variants, a TCR beta motif appeared characteristic of ankylosing spondylitis blood.

TCRdb independently ran MiXCR on the 5' RACE reads; one entry per CDR3 protein. The data contain 700,000 to 1,000,000 distinct CDR3 sequences, 12% of them singletons. Their specific antigens are unknown. Sequencing input: blood, either unsorted or a sorted T cell fraction (not recorded which). The receptors derive from a male donor with ankylosing spondylitis.

The genes are TRBV20-1 and TRBJ2-7; 9 nucleotides agree with TRBD1. V shed 2 bases, J shed 1 base, and the junction held 12 bases outside the gene matches. The CDR3 is 17 residues long. Germline V gives CDR1 DFQATT, CDR2 SNEGSKA (reference sequence). DNA for the CDR3: TGCAGTGCTAGAAGCCGGGACAGGGAAGCGTTATCCTACGAGCAGTACTTC. The encoded protein is CSARSRDREALSYEQYF.

V is TRBV5-6 and J is TRBJ2-5, with a weak D call TRBD1 (5 bases). Germline V gene sequence: CDR1 SGHDT, CDR2 YYEEEE. Trimming took 1 base from V and 4 from J, leaving 11 bases between them. CDR3 length: 14 amino acids. CDR3 loop: CASSLSGASETQYF. The DNA for the CDR3 is TGTGCCAGCAGCTTGAGTGGGGCTTCAGAGACCCAGTACTTC. Full variable domain (outside the CDR3, taken from reference TRBV5-6 and TRBJ2-5): DAGVTQSPTHLIKTRGQQVTLRCSPKSGHDTVSWYQQALGQGPQFIFQYYEEEERQRGNFPDRFSGHQFPNYSSELNVNALLLGDSALYLCASSLSGASETQYFGPGTRLLVL.

This clonotype appeared many times. The chain combines TRBV11-2 with TRBJ2-3, with 10 bases matching TRBD2. V trimming: 1 base; J trimming: 0 bases; junction bases outside the gene matches: 4. CDR1 is SGHAT, CDR2 FQNNGV, per germline. This CDR3 has 17 residues. CDR3 sequence: CASSLGTSGSSTDTQYF. The DNA of the CDR3 is TGTGCCAGCAGCTTAGGGACTAGCGGATCTAGCACAGATACGCAGTATTTT. The whole variable domain, remainder taken from reference TRBV11-2 and TRBJ2-3, is EAGVAQSPRYKIIEKRQSVAFWCNPISGHATLYWYQQILGQGPKLLIQFQNNGVVDDSQLPKDRFSAERLKGVDSTLKIQPAKLEDSAVYLCASSLGTSGSSTDTQYFGPGTRLTVL.